The clone carrying this T cell receptor beta chain was detected once. Its cognate antigen is unknown. The sample comes from a study of circulating and synovial CD4+ cells in juvenile arthritis. Findings and caveats of the study: These repertoires were less diverse than bulk blood CD4 repertoires. Circulating pathogenic-like and bulk T cells looked alike by Vbeta family usage.

Data came from immunoSEQ multiplex PCR; TCRdb stores just in-frame clones and leaves some out. The data show around 14,000 clones, 80% to 85% seen once. The trim removed 4 bases at V and 0 bases at J, leaving 15 bases unmatched. CDR1 is GTSNPN, CDR2 SVGIG, per germline (reference sequence). This CDR3 comprises 18 residues. The V and J genes are TRBV30 and TRBJ2-1; TRBD1 matches at 7 bases. This receptor was identified in a human patient with juvenile idiopathic arthritis. Some clones in this sample may be carry-over from other donors' samples. Sequencing used CD4+ T cells from synovial fluid. The CDR3 reads CAWNEDVDRFNSYNEQFF. The DNA for the CDR3 is TGTGCCTGGAATGAGGATGTGGACAGGTTCAACTCCTACAATGAGCAGTTCTTC.